The 29 T cell receptor beta chains reported below all come from one sample, sequenced in a study of blood T cells in healthy people across ages. Alongside a J-beta primer mix, a sample-barcoded 5' primer served in a second PCR lasting about 7 to 11 cycles. TCRdb processed the 5' RACE reads anew with MiXCR; each CDR3 protein has one entry. Found here are some 1.1 million distinct CDR3 sequences, 35% to 45% of them singletons; the top ten hold around 13%. Sequenced sample: blood. Receptor source: a man aged 18-30 years in good health.

The rearrangement uses TRBV29-1 and TRBJ2-5, with 8 positions matching TRBD1. The CDR3 spans 13 residues. V trimming: 3 bases; J trimming: 2 bases; junction bases outside the gene matches: 2. The germline V gene encodes CDR1 SQVTM and CDR2 ANQGSEA. The CDR3: CSVDDRGQETQYF. The CDR3 DNA reads TGCAGCGTTGACGACAGGGGTCAAGAGACCCAGTACTTC.

The chain has TRBV28 and TRBJ2-6, with D uncertain. Trimming removed 2 bases from V and 3 bases from J, with 2 bases in between. In germline, CDR1 is MDHEN, CDR2 SYDVKM. The CDR3 spans 13 residues. As DNA, the CDR3 is TGTGCCAGCAGTTTAGGTGGGGCCAACGTCCTGACTTTC. Translated, it gives CASSLGGANVLTF.

A few counts support this clonotype. This chain links TRBV6-2 or TRBV6-3 with TRBJ1-1; 8 nucleotides line up with TRBD1. The germline CDR1 and CDR2 sequences are MNHEY and SVGEGT. The CDR3 sequence is 15 residues long. V lost 5 bases to trimming and J lost 1 base; unmatched junction nucleotides: 6. CDR3 region: CASSHRGQANTEAFF. The CDR3 region has the DNA TGTGCCAGCAGTCACCGGGGACAGGCGAACACTGAAGCTTTCTTT.

In regard to this clonotype: Compared with germline, one end of the junction differs, possibly owing to a read error. This chain links TRBV6-1 with TRBJ2-1; D gene unclear. This CDR3 spans 15 amino acids. CDR1 and CDR2 (germline): MNHNS, SASEGT. In nucleotides, the CDR3 is TGTGCCAGCAGTGGGTTTACGACCTCCAACAATGAGCAGTTCTTC. Residues: CASSGFTTSNNEQFF.

The gene calls are TRBV20-1 and TRBJ2-7; tentatively, D is TRBD2 (5 bases). Germline V gives CDR1 DFQATT, CDR2 SNEGSKA (reference sequence). This CDR3 is 11 amino acids long. The V end lost 2 bases, the J end lost 4 bases, and 6 bases lay between the germline ends. The chain's CDR3 is CSARSGYEQYF. In nucleotides, the CDR3 is TGCAGTGCTAGATCGGGGTACGAGCAGTACTTC.

This sequence joins TRBV27 and TRBJ1-1, with TRBD1 matching over 7 bases. The CDR3 covers 14 residues. Germline lookup yields CDR1 MNHEY and CDR2 SMNVEV (reference sequence). Trimming at V came to 4 bases and at J to 1 base, leaving 3 bases not matched to a gene. The CDR3 sequence is CASSYRQGNTEAFF. DNA for the CDR3: TGTGCCAGCAGTTATAGACAGGGGAACACTGAAGCTTTCTTT.

The V call is TRBV29-1, the J call TRBJ1-2; 10 nucleotides line up with TRBD1. The CDR3 runs to 17 residues. Looked up from germline, CDR1 is SQVTM and CDR2 is ANQGSEA. The V and J ends lost 2 bases and 8 bases, in that order; junction bases with no gene match: 17. DNA for the CDR3: TGCAGCGTTGAAATTCGGGGAAATTTGGGACAGGGGCGAGGCTACACCTTC. Amino acids: CSVEIRGNLGQGRGYTF.

The CDR3 spells CASSQPLAGANNEQYF. In nucleotides, the CDR3 is TGCGCCAGCAGCCAACCTCTAGCGGGGGCTAACAATGAGCAGTACTTC. The rearrangement uses TRBV4-3 and TRBJ2-7; 10 bases line up with TRBD2. The trim removed 2 bases at V and 7 bases at J, leaving 11 bases unmatched. The CDR3 spans 16 residues. CDR1 and CDR2 from the germline V gene are LGHNA and YSLEER.

V usage is TRBV7-2 and J usage is TRBJ1-3, with D possibly being TRBD1 (5 bases). The ends were cut back, 1 base at V and 1 base at J, with 14 bases in the middle. The CDR3 contains 17 residues. From germline, CDR1 is SGHTA and CDR2 FQGNSA. The CDR3 reads CASSLGPGMGSGNTIYF. In DNA form, the CDR3 reads TGTGCCAGCAGCTTAGGTCCAGGGATGGGTTCTGGAAACACCATATATTTT.

The V call is TRBV28, the J call TRBJ2-7; tentative D call: TRBD1 (6 bases). The CDR3 spans 13 residues. The ends were cut back, 5 bases at V and 3 bases at J, with 11 bases in the middle. The germline gives CDR1 MDHEN, CDR2 SYDVKM. CDR3 coding DNA: TGTGCCAGCAGTGCTGCAGGGGTCTACGAGCAGTACTTC. Its translation is CASSAAGVYEQYF.

This clonotype was seen only a few times. The CDR3 sequence: CASTQTDISPLHF. DNA of the CDR3: TGTGCCAGCACCCAGACAGACATTTCACCCCTCCACTTT. The chain has TRBV7-8 and TRBJ1-6, with a weak D call TRBD1 (5 bases). The CDR3 runs to 13 residues. Trimming shortened V by 7 bases and J by 9 bases, and 13 bases separated the two germline ends. From germline, CDR1 is SGHVS and CDR2 FQNEAQ.

This clonotype was found many times. The J gene is TRBJ1-6, the V gene TRBV7-9; tentative D call: TRBD1 (6 bases). Looked up from germline, CDR1 is SEHNR and CDR2 is FQNEAQ (reference sequence). Deletions cut 3 bases from V and 7 bases from J, with 16 bases between. CDR3 length: 16 amino acids. CDR3 coding DNA: TGTGCCAGCAGCTTTAATTATGGACAGCGGAATTCACCCCTCCACTTT. Amino acid sequence: CASSFNYGQRNSPLHF.

The chain joins TRBV2 to TRBJ1-1; D gene unclear. Germline CDR1 reads SNHLY; CDR2 reads FYNNEI. Trimming stripped 7 bases from V and 2 bases from J, with 14 bases between. The CDR3 runs to 14 residues. CDR3 amino acids: CASNSLRANTEAFF. The CDR3 DNA reads TGTGCCAGCAACTCCCTTCGGGCAAACACTGAAGCTTTCTTT.

This clonotype was counted only a few times. The genes are TRBV20-1 and TRBJ2-3; D tentatively reads TRBD1 or TRBD2 (5 bases each). The germline V gene encodes CDR1 DFQATT and CDR2 SNEGSKA (reference sequence). The germline V and J ends were trimmed by 6 bases and 4 bases, with 17 bases remaining between them. The CDR3 runs to 14 residues. The CDR3 region has the DNA TGCAGTGCAAAGGCCCAGGTGGGACCAGATACGCAGTATTTT. This sequence encodes CSAKAQVGPDTQYF.

As regards this clonotype: Given a much more abundant clone one base away, this may be a read error. It is unclear where the CDR3 begins or ends on the DNA, so no DNA is shown, and the CDR3 is as TCRdb lists it. V gene TRBV20-1 combines with J gene TRBJ1-2; the table's TRBD1 call for D was not verified on the DNA. The CDR3 has 14 residues if both end residues are counted. Germline CDR1 is DFQATT and CDR2 is SNEGSKA (reference sequence). The CDR3 sequence is CSASGQGGSYGCTF.

This rearrangement joins TRBV4-2 to TRBJ2-5; D not resolved. Germline V gives CDR1 LGHNA, CDR2 YNFKEQ. The CDR3 is made up of 15 amino acids. V gave up 1 base and J gave up 11 bases, with 20 bases separating them. The CDR3 region has the DNA TGTGCCAGCAGCCAAGGGGTCTCCATTCCCGATGAGCAGTACTTC. Its protein is CASSQGVSIPDEQYF.

A few counts support this clonotype. The rearrangement joins TRBV15 to TRBJ2-2; no reliable D call. V lost 3 bases, J lost 0 bases, and 5 bases lay in between. The CDR3 is 14 amino acids. The V gene's germline CDR1 is LNHNV and CDR2 YYDKDF (reference sequence). CDR3 sequence: CATSRVSNTGELFF. DNA of the CDR3: TGTGCCACCAGCAGGGTTTCGAACACCGGGGAGCTGTTTTTT.

This clonotype was seen ten or more times. V usage is TRBV7-2 and J usage is TRBJ2-7; D remains ambiguous. CDR1 is SGHTA, CDR2 FQGNSA, per germline. V was trimmed by 5 bases and J by 0 bases, leaving 11 bases between them. The CDR3 covers 14 residues. The CDR3 DNA reads TGTGCCAGCAGCCCCGTTGGATTCTCCTACGAGCAGTACTTC. This codes for CASSPVGFSYEQYF.

The chain couples TRBV4-3 to TRBJ1-2; D perhaps matches TRBD1 (6 bases). The germline CDR1 and CDR2 sequences are LGHNA and YSLEER. Deletions cut 1 base from V and 4 bases from J, with 13 bases between. The CDR3 runs 15 residues. The CDR3 DNA is TGCGCCAGCAGCCAAGTAAACAGGGAAACCTATGGCTACACCTTC. Protein: CASSQVNRETYGYTF.

The V gene is TRBV14, the J gene TRBJ2-5, with a tentative D call TRBD2 (5 bases). Germline V CDR1 and CDR2: SGHDN, FVKESK. V was cut by 2 bases and J by 3 bases, with 13 bases left in between. The CDR3 covers 15 residues. The DNA for the CDR3 is TGTGCCAGCAGCCAAAGAGGGCGCTTAGAAGAGACCCAGTACTTC. Translation gives CASSQRGRLEETQYF.

This chain joins TRBV24-1 and TRBJ2-2; 8 bases agree with TRBD1. Germline V CDR1 and CDR2: KGHDR, SFDVKD. The CDR3 covers 15 residues. The V and J ends lost 4 bases and 7 bases, in that order; junction bases with no gene match: 7. CDR3 in amino acids: CATSEAADRVGELFF. The CDR3 DNA reads TGTGCCACCAGTGAAGCCGCGGACAGGGTCGGGGAGCTGTTTTTT.

This clonotype turned up a few times. The genes are TRBV25-1 and TRBJ2-5, with 8 bases aligning to TRBD1. The CDR3 spans 15 residues. With V trimmed by 5 bases and J by 4 bases, 9 bases remained unmatched. The V gene's germline CDR1 is MGHDK and CDR2 SYGVNS. CDR3 DNA sequence: TGTGCCAGCAGTACCGGACAGGGATGGGGAGAGACCCAGTACTTC. Its translation is CASSTGQGWGETQYF.

This chain links TRBV12-3 or TRBV12-4 with TRBJ1-3; a weak D match, TRBD1 (5 bases). The CDR3 is 14 amino acids. Trimming took 9 bases from V and 0 from J, leaving 12 bases between them. CDR3 in amino acids: CASLPGGSGNTIYF. CDR3 nucleotide sequence: TGTGCCAGTCTCCCGGGGGGCTCTGGAAACACCATATATTTT.

CDR3 loop: CASRMGGYNEQFF. The CDR3 nucleotides read TGTGCCAGCAGGATGGGGGGCTACAATGAGCAGTTCTTC. The chain carries TRBV6-2 or TRBV6-3 and TRBJ2-1, with a tentative D call TRBD2 (6 bases). CDR1 and CDR2 (germline): MNHEY, SVGEGT. The CDR3 has 13 amino acids. Between the trimmed V and J ends, which lost 6 bases and 3 bases, there was a span of 9 bases.

V gene TRBV7-9 combines with J gene TRBJ2-1, with D tentatively TRBD1 (5 bases). This CDR3 is built from 18 residues. Germline CDR1 SEHNR, CDR2 FQNEAQ (reference sequence). Trimming stripped 5 bases from V and 4 bases from J, with 24 bases between. The CDR3: CASSTPKGRGGGYNEQFF. As DNA, the CDR3 is TGTGCCAGCAGCACCCCAAAAGGAAGGGGTGGCGGATACAATGAGCAGTTCTTC.

The genes are TRBV20-1 and TRBJ2-5; D might be TRBD1 or TRBD2, each matching 7 bases. The CDR3 consists of 13 residues. V lost 5 bases, J lost 10 bases, and 20 bases lay in between. CDR1 DFQATT and CDR2 SNEGSKA come from the germline V gene (reference sequence). The CDR3 DNA reads TGCAGTGCTGGGTGGCGCGACAGGGAGGGCCAGTACTTC. Translating gives CSAGWRDREGQYF.

In this sample, this clonotype turned up once. The chain has TRBV20-1 and TRBJ2-2, with a weak D call TRBD1 (6 bases). Germline lookup yields CDR1 DFQATT and CDR2 SNEGSKA (reference sequence). V was cut by 3 bases and J by 6 bases, with 14 bases left in between. This CDR3 has 14 amino acids. The CDR3 DNA follows: TGCAGTGCTAGGAGACAGGATGGATCCGGGGAGCTGTTTTTT. It codes for CSARRQDGSGELFF.

The chain joins TRBV20-1 to TRBJ2-5, with D possibly matching TRBD2 (6 bases). Germline V gene lookup returns CDR1 DFQATT and CDR2 SNEGSKA (reference sequence). This CDR3 has 15 residues. V lost 3 bases, J lost 2 bases, and 16 bases lay in between. The CDR3 bases are TGCAGTGCTAGGGATCGGGGGACCGGGCAAGAGACCCAGTACTTC. This translates into CSARDRGTGQETQYF.

As to this clonotype: A read error may produce the germline difference seen at one junction end. This chain connects TRBV12-3 or TRBV12-4 to TRBJ2-1; D may be TRBD1 (6 bases). This CDR3 contains 15 residues. CDR3 residues: CASSPDRVWDNEQLF. CDR3 DNA sequence: TGTGCCAGCAGTCCGGACCGGGTTTGGGACAATGAGCAGCTCTTC.